The 28 T cell receptor beta chains given below trace back to one sample, sequenced in a study of T-cell reconstitution after alpha-beta-depleted transplantation in children. The TCRbeta library was prepared with unique molecular identifiers. TCRdb redid the calling of the PCR reads with MiXCR, one entry per CDR3 protein. The sample holds about 580,000 distinct CDR3 sequences, roughly 23% seen once. Material: PBMCs, mostly from graft donor cells, obtained 360 days after TCRalphabeta/CD19-depleted stem cell transplant. These receptors were collected from a boy in the first two years of life who had a stem cell transplant for acute myeloid leukemia, so the T cells may come from the graft donor.

This clonotype has ten or more counts. This chain joins TRBV6-1 and TRBJ2-3, with 9 bases that match TRBD1. Germline trimming cut 7 bases from V and 3 bases from J; bases unmatched to any gene: 8. Germline CDR1 reads MNHNS; CDR2 reads SASEGT. The CDR3 runs 15 residues. For the CDR3, the DNA is TGTGCCAGCAAACCACAGGGGGCTGTAACAGATACGCAGTATTTT. This encodes CASKPQGAVTDTQYF.

This clonotype was seen more than once but under ten times. The chain employs TRBV7-2 and TRBJ2-4, with D maybe TRBD2 (5 bases). There are 16 residues in the CDR3. Germline V gene data show CDR1 as SGHTA and CDR2 as FQGNSA. The V end was cut by 3 bases, the J end by 0 bases, with 12 bases between. This CDR3 is CASSFFVGVAKNIQYF. DNA of the CDR3: TGTGCCAGCAGCTTTTTCGTCGGGGTAGCCAAAAACATTCAGTACTTC.

This rearrangement joins TRBV6-5 to TRBJ2-7, with TRBD2 identical over 8 bases. The CDR3 contains 13 residues. Looked up from germline, CDR1 is MNHEY and CDR2 is SVGAGI. Trimming removed 7 bases from V and 4 bases from J; junction bases left unmatched: 6. For the CDR3, the DNA is TGTGCCAGCACACGGGGGGGCCGTTACGAGCAGTACTTC. Encoded protein: CASTRGGRYEQYF.

This clonotype was found many times. This chain connects TRBV4-3 to TRBJ2-7; D is unclear. CDR1 and CDR2 (germline): LGHNA, YSLEER. V dropped 0 bases and J dropped 2 bases, with 14 bases sitting between them. This CDR3 contains 16 residues. The CDR3 DNA reads as TGCGCCAGCAGCCAAGAATCCGCCGCGCCCCCCTACGAGCAGTACTTC. It specifies CASSQESAAPPYEQYF.

This clonotype was found many times. J is TRBJ2-5 and V is TRBV20-1; D might be TRBD2 (5 bases). V lost 0 bases to trimming and J lost 3 bases, with 11 bases between them. This CDR3 has 14 amino acids. CDR1 is DFQATT, CDR2 SNEGSKA, per germline (reference sequence). CDR3: CSARDQGGEETQYF. Here the CDR3 DNA reads TGCAGTGCTAGAGATCAAGGAGGCGAAGAGACCCAGTACTTC.

There are many counts of this clonotype. CDR3 nucleotides: TGTGCCAGCAGACAAGCGGGGGGGCCCTACAATGAGCAGTTCTTC. Amino acids: CASRQAGGPYNEQFF. The V gene is TRBV27, the J gene TRBJ2-1, with TRBD2 identical over 10 bases. Per the germline V gene, CDR1 is MNHEY and CDR2 is SMNVEV (reference sequence). V lost 6 bases and J lost 2; bases outside the gene matches: 4. The CDR3 extends over 15 amino acids.

This chain joins TRBV7-6 and TRBJ1-1; no reliable D call. V was pared by 1 base and J by 1 base, with 10 bases between. CDR3 size: 15 residues. Germline V gene sequence: CDR1 SGHVS, CDR2 FNYEAQ. The CDR3 is CASSLDGQENTEAFF. CDR3 bases: TGTGCCAGCAGCTTAGATGGCCAGGAGAACACTGAAGCTTTCTTT.

The rearrangement joins TRBV7-2 to TRBJ1-1; unclear D gene. This CDR3 spans 13 amino acids. The V gene lost 5 bases and the J gene lost 7 bases, with 14 bases spanning the gap. The germline V gene encodes CDR1 SGHTA and CDR2 FQGNSA. CDR3 coding DNA: TGTGCCAGCAGCCGTGGCTGGGCTCGTGAAGCTTTCTTT. It codes for CASSRGWAREAFF.

This clonotype was seen repeatedly, ten times or more. The chain joins TRBV29-1 to TRBJ1-2; D is perhaps TRBD1 (6 bases). Trimming left V 4 bases short and J 7 bases short, with 13 bases between. This CDR3 is built from 12 residues. Germline loops: CDR1 SQVTM, CDR2 ANQGSEA. The CDR3 DNA reads TGCAGCGTTGGGGGGCGGGACATTGGCTACACCTTC. Amino acid sequence: CSVGGRDIGYTF.

This clonotype was recorded a few times. The chain is built from TRBV4-3 and TRBJ2-6; TRBD1 matches at 9 bases. V lost 1 base to trimming and J lost 0 bases; unmatched junction nucleotides: 10. Germline CDR1 and CDR2: LGHNA and YSLEER. The CDR3 is made up of 20 amino acids. DNA of the CDR3: TGCGCCAGCAGCCAAGTCCGACAGGGGGGGGTCCTCTCTGGGGCCAACGTCCTGACTTTC. Amino acid sequence: CASSQVRQGGVLSGANVLTF.

The sample holds a few counts of this clonotype. The chain combines TRBV29-1 with TRBJ2-1; TRBD1 aligns across 11 bases. In germline, CDR1 is SQVTM, CDR2 ANQGSEA. This CDR3 comprises 13 residues. V lost 6 bases and J lost 6; bases outside the gene matches: 4. The CDR3 here is CSVPGTGGNEQFF. The CDR3 nucleotides read TGCAGCGTCCCCGGGACAGGGGGCAATGAGCAGTTCTTC.

V gene TRBV6-5 combines with J gene TRBJ2-3, with D tentatively TRBD1 or TRBD2 (6 bases each). V dropped 2 bases and J dropped 3 bases, with 18 bases sitting between them. Germline V gene lookup returns CDR1 MNHEY and CDR2 SVGAGI. The CDR3 has 17 residues. The CDR3 DNA is TGTGCCAGCAGTTACGCTGGGGGGCTTTTAGGTACAGATACGCAGTATTTT. It is translated as CASSYAGGLLGTDTQYF.

This chain connects TRBV6-5 to TRBJ1-1; D is unclear. Trimming took off 2 bases at V and 1 base at J, with 11 bases between the two ends. The CDR3 covers 15 residues. Germline values: CDR1 MNHEY, CDR2 SVGAGI. The CDR3 sequence: CASSYDGRQNTEAFF. CDR3 coding DNA: TGTGCCAGCAGTTACGACGGCAGACAGAACACTGAAGCTTTCTTT.

Ten or more counts support this clonotype. This chain connects TRBV12-3 or TRBV12-4 to TRBJ2-2; D may be TRBD2 (6 bases). The CDR3 is 17 amino acids. Trimming stripped 2 bases from V and 3 bases from J, with 16 bases between. CDR3 region: CASSLRMGGRDTGELFF. CDR3 sequence (DNA): TGTGCCAGCAGTTTAAGAATGGGGGGTCGAGACACCGGGGAGCTGTTTTTT.

This clonotype came up many times. The V call is TRBV15, the J call TRBJ2-7, with no clear D. The germline V and J ends were trimmed by 0 bases and 0 bases, with 12 bases remaining between them. The CDR3 totals 16 residues. CDR1 and CDR2 from the germline V gene are LNHNV and YYDKDF (reference sequence). CDR3 bases: TGTGCCACCAGCAGAGACCCGGGTCGTAGCTCCTACGAGCAGTACGTC. Amino acids: CATSRDPGRSSYEQYV.

This clonotype was observed at least ten times. The genes are TRBV28 and TRBJ1-3; D remains unclear. From germline, CDR1 is MDHEN and CDR2 SYDVKM. The CDR3 length is 14 residues. Trimming took 2 bases from V and 4 from J, leaving 9 bases between them. This CDR3 reads CASSLIEDGNTIYF. CDR3 bases: TGTGCCAGCAGTTTAATTGAGGACGGAAACACCATATATTTT.

At least ten counts were recorded for this clonotype. The chain couples TRBV3-1 to TRBJ2-6; D gene uncertain. This CDR3 contains 18 residues. The germline V gene encodes CDR1 LGHDT and CDR2 YNNKEL (reference sequence). With 0 bases removed from V and 1 base from J, the gap between germline ends came to 13 bases. For the CDR3, the DNA is TGTGCCAGCAGCCAAGAAAAGTACAGCACATCTGGGGCCAACGTCCTGACTTTC. It is translated as CASSQEKYSTSGANVLTF.

This clonotype was detected many times. The chain has TRBV29-1 and TRBJ1-1, with D unclear. Germline lookup yields CDR1 SQVTM and CDR2 ANQGSEA. This CDR3 region has 13 residues. The germline V and J ends were trimmed by 4 bases and 0 bases, with 9 bases remaining between them. In DNA form, the CDR3 reads TGCAGCGTTGGCGCCCGGATGAACACTGAAGCTTTCTTT. This encodes CSVGARMNTEAFF.

The CDR3 here is CASSLRDGYYGYTF. As DNA, the CDR3 is TGTGCCAGCAGCTTAAGGGACGGCTACTATGGCTACACCTTC. The rearrangement links TRBV7-9 to TRBJ1-2; D is possibly TRBD1 (5 bases). Trimming took off 2 bases at V and 3 bases at J, with 10 bases between the two ends. Germline loops: CDR1 SEHNR, CDR2 FQNEAQ (reference sequence). The CDR3 loop spans 14 amino acids.

This clonotype appeared a few times. The chain links TRBV12-3 or TRBV12-4 to TRBJ2-3, with D perhaps assigned TRBD1 or TRBD2 (5 bases each). V dropped 2 bases and J dropped 6 bases, with 18 bases sitting between them. The CDR3 consists of 16 residues. The CDR3 sequence: CASSLLWTGQKDTQYF. The CDR3 nucleotides read TGTGCCAGCAGTTTACTCTGGACGGGGCAAAAGGATACGCAGTATTTT.

This clonotype was counted many times. This chain joins TRBV15 and TRBJ1-2, with D uncertain. The CDR3 runs to 15 residues. V was cut by 0 bases and J by 7 bases, with 15 bases left in between. The germline gives CDR1 LNHNV, CDR2 YYDKDF (reference sequence). CDR3 residues: CATSRERRESGGYTF. CDR3 bases: TGTGCCACCAGCAGAGAGAGGAGGGAATCGGGTGGCTACACCTTC.

This clonotype was seen many times. The V gene is TRBV20-1, the J gene TRBJ2-4; 7 bases are a match to TRBD2. After removal of 3 bases from V and 1 base from J, the junction contained 0 bases not matched to a gene. CDR3 length: 13 residues. Germline-derived CDR1 and CDR2 are DFQATT and SNEGSKA (reference sequence). The CDR3 coding sequence is TGCAGTGCTAGCGGGGGGGCCAAAAACATTCAGTACTTC. This codes for CSASGGAKNIQYF.

The table lists this clonotype with many counts. V usage is TRBV18 and J usage is TRBJ2-5; no reliable D call. This CDR3 region has 13 residues. Per germline, CDR1 KGHSH and CDR2 LQKENI. The V end lost 1 base, the J end lost 5 bases, and 8 bases lay between the germline ends. As DNA, the CDR3 is TGTGCCAGCTCACCACTTATGGAGGAGACCCAGTACTTC. The encoded protein is CASSPLMEETQYF.

There are a few counts of this clonotype. The chain carries TRBV12-3 or TRBV12-4 and TRBJ2-1; unclear D gene. The V end lost 1 base, the J end lost 0 bases, and 13 bases lay between the germline ends. The CDR3 contains 17 residues. CDR3 bases: TGTGCCAGCAGTTTAGGTCACCTCTTTAGCTCCTACAATGAGCAGTTCTTC. Its protein product is CASSLGHLFSSYNEQFF.

The chain employs TRBV5-1 and TRBJ2-7, with TRBD1 matching 10 bases. The V gene end was trimmed by 0 bases and the J gene end by 5 bases; junction bases not matched to a gene: 8. The CDR3 length is 16 residues. In germline, CDR1 is SGHRS, CDR2 YFSETQ. The CDR3 bases are TGCGCCAGCAGCTTGGTCGCCGGGACAGGGGCGCACGAGCAGTACGTC. Translation gives CASSLVAGTGAHEQYV.

This clonotype has ten or more counts. The chain couples TRBV29-1 to TRBJ2-3; the D is unclear. CDR1 is SQVTM and CDR2 is ANQGSEA in the germline V gene. The V end was cut by 6 bases, the J end by 2 bases, with 9 bases between. The CDR3 loop spans 12 amino acids. CDR3 region: CSVRLDTDTQYF. The CDR3 DNA reads as TGCAGCGTCAGACTCGACACAGATACGCAGTATTTT.

Ten or more counts support this clonotype. This sequence joins TRBV28 and TRBJ2-7; 9 nucleotides match TRBD1. Germline V gene sequence: CDR1 MDHEN, CDR2 SYDVKM. The CDR3 spans 15 residues. The V and J ends lost 4 bases and 4 bases, in that order; junction bases with no gene match: 8. The chain's CDR3 is CASSSTGTGKYEQYV. Written as DNA, the CDR3 is TGTGCCAGCAGTTCGACCGGGACAGGGAAATACGAGCAGTACGTC.

This chain connects TRBV10-1 to TRBJ2-7; 8 bases are shared with TRBD1. The germline V gene has CDR1 WNHNN and CDR2 SYGVQD (reference sequence). The CDR3 spans 15 residues. The J segment lost 1 base and the V segment lost 2 bases, leaving 4 bases of the junction unmatched. CDR3 nucleotide sequence: TGCGCCAGCAGTGAGGGGAGACAGGGGTCCTACGAGCAGTACGTC. Protein sequence: CASSEGRQGSYEQYV.